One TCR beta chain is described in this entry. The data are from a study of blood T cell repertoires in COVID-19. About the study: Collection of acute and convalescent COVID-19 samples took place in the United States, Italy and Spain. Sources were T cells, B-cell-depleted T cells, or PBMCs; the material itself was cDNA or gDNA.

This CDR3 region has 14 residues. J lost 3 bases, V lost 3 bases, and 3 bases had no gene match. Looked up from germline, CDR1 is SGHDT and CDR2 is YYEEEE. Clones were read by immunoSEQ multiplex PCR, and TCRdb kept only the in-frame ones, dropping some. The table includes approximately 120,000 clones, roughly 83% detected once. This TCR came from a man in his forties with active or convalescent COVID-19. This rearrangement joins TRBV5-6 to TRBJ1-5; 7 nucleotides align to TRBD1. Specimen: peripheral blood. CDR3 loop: CASSSGQNNQPQHF. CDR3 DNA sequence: TGTGCCAGCAGCTCGGGACAGAACAATCAGCCCCAGCATTTT.